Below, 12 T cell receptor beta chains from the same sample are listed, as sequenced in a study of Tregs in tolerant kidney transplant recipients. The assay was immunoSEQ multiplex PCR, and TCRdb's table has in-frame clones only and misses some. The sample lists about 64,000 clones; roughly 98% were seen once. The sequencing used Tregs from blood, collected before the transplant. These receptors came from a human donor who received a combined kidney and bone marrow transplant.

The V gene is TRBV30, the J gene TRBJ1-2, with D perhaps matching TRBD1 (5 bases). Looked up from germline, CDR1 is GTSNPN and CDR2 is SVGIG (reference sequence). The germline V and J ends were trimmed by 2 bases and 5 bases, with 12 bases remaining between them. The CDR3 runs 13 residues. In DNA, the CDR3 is TGTGCCTGGAGTCAAGGGACTGCATATGGCTACACCTTC. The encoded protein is CAWSQGTAYGYTF.

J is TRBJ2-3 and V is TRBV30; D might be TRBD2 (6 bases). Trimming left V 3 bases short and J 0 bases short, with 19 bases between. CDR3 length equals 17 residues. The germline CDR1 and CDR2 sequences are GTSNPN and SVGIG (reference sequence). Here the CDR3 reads CAWSPPRGGVSTDTQYF. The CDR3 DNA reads TGTGCCTGGAGCCCCCCCCGTGGCGGGGTGAGCACAGATACGCAGTATTTT.

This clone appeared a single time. The DNA for the CDR3 is TGTGCCAGCAGCGTACCCGGGGGGGGAACGGGCTACACCTTC. The encoded protein is CASSVPGGGTGYTF. The V gene is TRBV9, the J gene TRBJ1-2, with D tentatively TRBD1 (5 bases). This CDR3 is built from 14 residues. Trimming took off 1 base at V and 8 bases at J, with 15 bases between the two ends. Germline loops: CDR1 SGDLS, CDR2 YYNGEE. Full variable domain (outside the CDR3, taken from reference TRBV9 and TRBJ1-2): DSGVTQTPKHLITATGQRVTLRCSPRSGDLSVYWYQQSLDQGLQFLIQYYNGEERAKGNILERFSAQQFPDLHSELNLSSLELGDSALYFCASSVPGGGTGYTFGSGTRLTVV.

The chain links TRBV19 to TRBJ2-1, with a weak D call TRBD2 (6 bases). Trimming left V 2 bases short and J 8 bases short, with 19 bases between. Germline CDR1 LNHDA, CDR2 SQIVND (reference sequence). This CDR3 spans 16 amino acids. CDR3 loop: CASSITGVSYSDEQFF. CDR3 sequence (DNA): TGTGCCAGTAGTATAACGGGGGTCTCATACTCGGATGAGCAGTTCTTC.

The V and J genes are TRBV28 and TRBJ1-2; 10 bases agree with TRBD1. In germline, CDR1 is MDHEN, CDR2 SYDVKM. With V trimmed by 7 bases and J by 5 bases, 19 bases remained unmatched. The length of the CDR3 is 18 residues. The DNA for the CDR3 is TGTGCCAGCAAGGTTTTGGACCCCGACAGGGGGCTGTCTTATGGCTACACCTTC. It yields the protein CASKVLDPDRGLSYGYTF.

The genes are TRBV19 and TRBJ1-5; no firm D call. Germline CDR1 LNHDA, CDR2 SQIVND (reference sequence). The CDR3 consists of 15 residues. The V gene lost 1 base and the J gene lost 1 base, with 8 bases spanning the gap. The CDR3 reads CASSIGRHSNQPQHF. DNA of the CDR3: TGTGCCAGTAGTATAGGGCGGCACAGCAATCAGCCCCAGCATTTT.

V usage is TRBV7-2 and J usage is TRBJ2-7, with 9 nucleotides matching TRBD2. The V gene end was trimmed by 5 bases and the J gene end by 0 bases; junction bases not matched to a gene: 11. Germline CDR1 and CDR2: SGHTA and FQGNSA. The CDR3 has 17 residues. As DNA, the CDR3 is TGTGCCAGCAGCCCAAGGTTGGCGGGAGGGACCTCCTACGAGCAGTACTTC. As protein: CASSPRLAGGTSYEQYF.

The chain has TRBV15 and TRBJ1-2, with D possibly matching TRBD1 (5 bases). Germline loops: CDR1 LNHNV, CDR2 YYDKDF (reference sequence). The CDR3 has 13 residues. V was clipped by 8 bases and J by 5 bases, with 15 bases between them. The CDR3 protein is CATSLRTYYGYTF. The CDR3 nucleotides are TGTGCCACCTCTTTAAGGACATATTATGGCTACACCTTC.

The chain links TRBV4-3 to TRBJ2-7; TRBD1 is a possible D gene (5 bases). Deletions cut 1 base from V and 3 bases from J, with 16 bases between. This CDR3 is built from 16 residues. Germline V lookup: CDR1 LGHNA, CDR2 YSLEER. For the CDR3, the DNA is TGCGCCAGCAGCCAAGCCCTGGACACCCTTAACTACGAGCAGTACTTC. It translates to CASSQALDTLNYEQYF.

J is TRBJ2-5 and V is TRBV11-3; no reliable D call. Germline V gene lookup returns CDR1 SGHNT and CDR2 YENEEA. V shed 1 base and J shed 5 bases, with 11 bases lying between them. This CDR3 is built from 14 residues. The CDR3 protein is CASSLVVSTETQYF. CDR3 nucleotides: TGTGCCAGCAGCTTAGTGGTTAGTACGGAGACCCAGTACTTC.

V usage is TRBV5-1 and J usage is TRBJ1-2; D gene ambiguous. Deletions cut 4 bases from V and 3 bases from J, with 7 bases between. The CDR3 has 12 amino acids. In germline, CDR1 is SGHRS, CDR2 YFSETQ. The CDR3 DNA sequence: TGCGCCAGCAGCGGCACCTACTATGGCTACACCTTC. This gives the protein CASSGTYYGYTF.

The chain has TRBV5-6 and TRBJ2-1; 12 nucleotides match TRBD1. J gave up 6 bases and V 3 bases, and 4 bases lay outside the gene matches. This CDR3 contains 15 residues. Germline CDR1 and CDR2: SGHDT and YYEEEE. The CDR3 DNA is TGTGCCAGCAGCTCCGGGACAGGGGGCTTCAATGAGCAGTTCTTC. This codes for CASSSGTGGFNEQFF.